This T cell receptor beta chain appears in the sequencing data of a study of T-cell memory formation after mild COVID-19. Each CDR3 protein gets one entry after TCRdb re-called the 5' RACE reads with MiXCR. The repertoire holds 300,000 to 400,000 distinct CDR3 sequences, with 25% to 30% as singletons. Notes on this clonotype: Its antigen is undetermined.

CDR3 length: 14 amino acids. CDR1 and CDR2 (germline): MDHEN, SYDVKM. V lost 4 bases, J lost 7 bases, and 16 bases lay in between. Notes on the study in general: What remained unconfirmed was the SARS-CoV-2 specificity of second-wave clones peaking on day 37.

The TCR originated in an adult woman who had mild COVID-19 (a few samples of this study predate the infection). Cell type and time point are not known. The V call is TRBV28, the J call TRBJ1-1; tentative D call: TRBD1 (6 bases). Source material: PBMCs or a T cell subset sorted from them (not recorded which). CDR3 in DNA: TGTGCCAGCAGTTCTCCACAGGGACCCAATGAAGCTTTCTTT. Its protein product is CASSSPQGPNEAFF.